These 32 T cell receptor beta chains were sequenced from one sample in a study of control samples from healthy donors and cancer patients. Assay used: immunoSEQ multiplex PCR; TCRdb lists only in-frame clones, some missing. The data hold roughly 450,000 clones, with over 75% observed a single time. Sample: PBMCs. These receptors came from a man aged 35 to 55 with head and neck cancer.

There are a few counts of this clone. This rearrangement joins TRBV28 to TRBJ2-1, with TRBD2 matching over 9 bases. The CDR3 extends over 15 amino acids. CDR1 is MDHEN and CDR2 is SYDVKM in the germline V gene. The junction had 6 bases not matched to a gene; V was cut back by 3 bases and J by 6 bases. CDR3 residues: CASSFSGRTPNEQFF. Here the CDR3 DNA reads TGTGCCAGCAGTTTCAGCGGGAGGACACCCAATGAGCAGTTCTTC.

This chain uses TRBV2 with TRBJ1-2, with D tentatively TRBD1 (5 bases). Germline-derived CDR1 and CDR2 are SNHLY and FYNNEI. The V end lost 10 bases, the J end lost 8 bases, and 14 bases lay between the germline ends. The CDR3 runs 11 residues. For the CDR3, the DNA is TGTGCCACCGGAACAGGAAGGGGCTACACCTTC. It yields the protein CATGTGRGYTF.

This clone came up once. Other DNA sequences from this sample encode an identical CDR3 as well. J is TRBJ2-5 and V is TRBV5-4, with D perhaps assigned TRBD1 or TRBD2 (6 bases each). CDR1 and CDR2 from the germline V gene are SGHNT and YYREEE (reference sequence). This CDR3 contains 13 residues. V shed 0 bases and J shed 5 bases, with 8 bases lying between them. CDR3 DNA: TGTGCCAGCAGCTTGGAAGGGGGGGAGACCCAGTACTTC. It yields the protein CASSLEGGETQYF. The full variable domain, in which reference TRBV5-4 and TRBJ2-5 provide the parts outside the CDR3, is ETGVTQSPTHLIKTRGQQVTLRCSSQSGHNTVSWYQQALGQGPQFIFQYYREEENGRGNFPPRFSGLQFPNYSSELNVNALELDDSALYLCASSLEGGETQYFGPGTRLLVL.

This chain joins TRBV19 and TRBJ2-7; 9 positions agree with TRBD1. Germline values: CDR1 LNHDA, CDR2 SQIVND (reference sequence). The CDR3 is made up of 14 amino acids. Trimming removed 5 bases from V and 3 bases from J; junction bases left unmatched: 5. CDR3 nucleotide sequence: TGTGCCAGTAGTGTAGGACAGGGGTTCTACGAGCAGTACTTC. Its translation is CASSVGQGFYEQYF. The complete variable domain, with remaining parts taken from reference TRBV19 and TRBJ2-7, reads DGGITQSPKYLFRKEGQNVTLSCEQNLNHDAMYWYRQDPGQGLRLIYYSQIVNDFQKGDIAEGYSVSREKKESFPLTVTSAQKNPTAFYLCASSVGQGFYEQYFGPGTRLTVT.

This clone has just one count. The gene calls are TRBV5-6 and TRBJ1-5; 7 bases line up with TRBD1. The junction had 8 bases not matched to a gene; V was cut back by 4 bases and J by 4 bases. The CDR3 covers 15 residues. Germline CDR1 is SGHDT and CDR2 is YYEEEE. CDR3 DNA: TGTGCCAGCAGCGCGAGGCCAGGGGGAAATCAGCCCCAGCATTTT. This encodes CASSARPGGNQPQHF.

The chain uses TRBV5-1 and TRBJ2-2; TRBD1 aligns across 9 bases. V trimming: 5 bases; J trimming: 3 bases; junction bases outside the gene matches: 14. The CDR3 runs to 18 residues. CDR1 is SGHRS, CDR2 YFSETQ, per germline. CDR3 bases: TGCGCCAGCAGAGACGAGGCTTACAGGGGGCGCGACACCGGGGAGCTGTTTTTT. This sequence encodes CASRDEAYRGRDTGELFF.

The CDR3 DNA reads TGTGCCAGCAGCAGTGTTAGACCCGGAGGGGGTGAAGCTTTCTTT. Its protein product is CASSSVRPGGGEAFF. The J gene is TRBJ1-1, the V gene TRBV14, with a possible D match to TRBD1 (6 bases). V shed 5 bases and J shed 7 bases, with 20 bases lying between them. This CDR3 comprises 15 residues. Germline CDR1 and CDR2: SGHDN and FVKESK.

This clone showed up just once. This CDR3 reads CASVIGTGGDTQYF. CDR3 nucleotide sequence: TGCGCCAGCGTCATTGGGACAGGGGGAGATACGCAGTATTTT. The chain uses TRBV5-1 and TRBJ2-3, with 11 bases that match TRBD1. CDR1 and CDR2 (germline): SGHRS, YFSETQ. The CDR3 is 14 residues long. V lost 7 bases to trimming and J lost 5 bases; unmatched junction nucleotides: 6.

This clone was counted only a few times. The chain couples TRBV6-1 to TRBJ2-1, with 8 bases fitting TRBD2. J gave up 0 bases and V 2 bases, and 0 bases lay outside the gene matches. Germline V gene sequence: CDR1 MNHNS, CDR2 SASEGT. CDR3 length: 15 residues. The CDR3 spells CASSELAGSYNEQFF. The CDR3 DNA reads TGTGCCAGCAGTGAACTAGCGGGCTCCTACAATGAGCAGTTCTTC.

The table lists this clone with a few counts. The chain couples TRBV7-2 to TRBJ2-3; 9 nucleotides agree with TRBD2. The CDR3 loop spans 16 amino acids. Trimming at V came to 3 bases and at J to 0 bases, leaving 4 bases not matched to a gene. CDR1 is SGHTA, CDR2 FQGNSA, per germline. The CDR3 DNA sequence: TGTGCCAGCAGCTTCCTTAGCGGGGGAAGCACAGATACGCAGTATTTT. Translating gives CASSFLSGGSTDTQYF.

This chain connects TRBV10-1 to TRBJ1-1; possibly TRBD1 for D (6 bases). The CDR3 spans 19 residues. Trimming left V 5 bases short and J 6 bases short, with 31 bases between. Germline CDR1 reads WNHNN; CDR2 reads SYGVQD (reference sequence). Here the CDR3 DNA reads TGCGCCAGCAGTTCCCGTTCAGCAGGGGTACGATCGGCGTTCGCTGAAGCTTTCTTT. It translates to CASSSRSAGVRSAFAEAFF.

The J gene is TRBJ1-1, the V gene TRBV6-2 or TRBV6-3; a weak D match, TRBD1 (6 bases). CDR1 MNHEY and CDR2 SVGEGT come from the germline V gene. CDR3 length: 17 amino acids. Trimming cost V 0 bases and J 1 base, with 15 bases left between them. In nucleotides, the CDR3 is TGTGCCAGCAGTTACTCGATCATCGGGGGGCGGAACACTGAAGCTTTCTTT. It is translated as CASSYSIIGGRNTEAFF.

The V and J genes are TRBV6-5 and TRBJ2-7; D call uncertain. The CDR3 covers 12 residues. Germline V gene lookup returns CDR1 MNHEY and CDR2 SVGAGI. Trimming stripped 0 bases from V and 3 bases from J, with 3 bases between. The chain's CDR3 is CASSYSRYEQYF. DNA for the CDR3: TGTGCCAGCAGTTACTCCCGCTACGAGCAGTACTTC.

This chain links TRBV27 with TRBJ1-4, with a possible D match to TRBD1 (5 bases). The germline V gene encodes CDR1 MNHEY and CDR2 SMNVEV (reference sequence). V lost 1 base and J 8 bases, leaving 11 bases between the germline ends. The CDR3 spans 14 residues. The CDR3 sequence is CASSLLDTREKLFF. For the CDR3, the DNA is TGTGCCAGCAGTTTATTGGACACGAGAGAAAAACTGTTTTTT.

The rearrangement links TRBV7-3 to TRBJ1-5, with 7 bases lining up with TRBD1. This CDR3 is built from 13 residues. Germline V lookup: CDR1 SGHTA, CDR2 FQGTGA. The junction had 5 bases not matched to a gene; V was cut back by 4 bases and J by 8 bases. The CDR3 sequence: CASSSTGQEPQHF. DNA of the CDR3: TGTGCCAGCAGCTCGACAGGGCAGGAGCCCCAGCATTTT.

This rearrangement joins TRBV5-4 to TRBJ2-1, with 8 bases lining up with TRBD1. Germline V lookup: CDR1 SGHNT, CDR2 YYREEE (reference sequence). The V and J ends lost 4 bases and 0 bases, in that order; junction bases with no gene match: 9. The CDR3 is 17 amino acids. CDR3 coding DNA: TGTGCCAGCAGCCCCGGGACAGGACTTTACTCCTACAATGAGCAGTTCTTC. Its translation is CASSPGTGLYSYNEQFF.

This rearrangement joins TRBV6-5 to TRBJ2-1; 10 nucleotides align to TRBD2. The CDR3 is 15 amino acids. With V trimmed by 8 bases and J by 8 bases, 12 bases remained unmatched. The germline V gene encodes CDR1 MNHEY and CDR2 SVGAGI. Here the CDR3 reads CASGNLAGGRHEQFF. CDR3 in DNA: TGTGCCAGCGGTAACTTAGCGGGAGGCCGCCATGAGCAGTTCTTC.

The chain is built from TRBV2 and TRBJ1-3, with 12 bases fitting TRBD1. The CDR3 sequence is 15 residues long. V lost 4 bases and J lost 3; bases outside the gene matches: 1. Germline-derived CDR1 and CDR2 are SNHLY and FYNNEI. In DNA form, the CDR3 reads TGTGCCAGCAGTGGGGACAGGGGGCTTGGAAACACCATATATTTT. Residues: CASSGDRGLGNTIYF. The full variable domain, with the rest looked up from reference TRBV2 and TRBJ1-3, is EPEVTQTPSHQVTQMGQEVILRCVPISNHLYFYWYRQILGQKVEFLVSFYNNEISEKSEIFDDQFSVERPDGSNFTLKIRSTKLEDSAMYFCASSGDRGLGNTIYFGEGSWLTVV.

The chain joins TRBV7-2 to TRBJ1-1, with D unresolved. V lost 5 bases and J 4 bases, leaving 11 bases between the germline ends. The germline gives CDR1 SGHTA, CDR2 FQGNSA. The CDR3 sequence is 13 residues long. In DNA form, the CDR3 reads TGTGCCAGCAGCGCCTCTAGGTCCACTGAAGCTTTCTTT. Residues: CASSASRSTEAFF.

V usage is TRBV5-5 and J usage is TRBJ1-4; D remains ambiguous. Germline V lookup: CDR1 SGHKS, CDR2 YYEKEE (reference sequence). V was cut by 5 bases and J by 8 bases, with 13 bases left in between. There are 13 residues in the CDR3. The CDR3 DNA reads TGTGCCAGCAGTCCGCCTGGTTTAGAAAAACTGTTTTTT. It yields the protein CASSPPGLEKLFF.

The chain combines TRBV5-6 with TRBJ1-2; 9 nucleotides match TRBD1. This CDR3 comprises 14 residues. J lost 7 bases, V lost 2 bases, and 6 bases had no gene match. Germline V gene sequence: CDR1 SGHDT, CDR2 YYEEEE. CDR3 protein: CASSLNRGLGGYTF. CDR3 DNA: TGTGCCAGCAGCTTAAACAGGGGGCTGGGTGGCTACACCTTC.

The CDR3 protein is CASSLSTYEKLFF. CDR3 in DNA: TGTGCCAGCAGTTTGTCGACCTATGAAAAACTGTTTTTT. The V gene is TRBV28, the J gene TRBJ1-4; D is ambiguous. The CDR3 is 13 amino acids. Per germline, CDR1 MDHEN and CDR2 SYDVKM. Trimming removed 3 bases from V and 6 bases from J, with 8 bases in between.

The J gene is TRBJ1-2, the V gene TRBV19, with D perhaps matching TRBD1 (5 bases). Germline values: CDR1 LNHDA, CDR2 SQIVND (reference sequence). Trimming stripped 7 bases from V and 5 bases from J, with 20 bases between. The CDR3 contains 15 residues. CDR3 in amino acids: CASTRSAGTEYGYTF. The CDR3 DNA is TGTGCCAGTACTCGGTCGGCAGGGACCGAGTATGGCTACACCTTC.

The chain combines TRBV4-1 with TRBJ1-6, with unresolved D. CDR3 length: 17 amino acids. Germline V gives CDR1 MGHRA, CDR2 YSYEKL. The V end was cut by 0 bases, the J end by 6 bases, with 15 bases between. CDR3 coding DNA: TGCGCCAGCAGCCAAGAGAGAGCCAGGCGTCTTAATTCACCCCTCCACTTT. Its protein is CASSQERARRLNSPLHF.

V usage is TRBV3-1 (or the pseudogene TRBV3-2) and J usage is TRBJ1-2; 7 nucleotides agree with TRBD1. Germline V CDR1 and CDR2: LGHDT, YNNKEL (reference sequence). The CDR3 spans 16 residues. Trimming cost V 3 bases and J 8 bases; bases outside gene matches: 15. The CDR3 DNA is TGTGCCAGCAGCCACGTGGCGACAGGGAACAGGAGAGGCTACACCTTC. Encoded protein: CASSHVATGNRRGYTF.

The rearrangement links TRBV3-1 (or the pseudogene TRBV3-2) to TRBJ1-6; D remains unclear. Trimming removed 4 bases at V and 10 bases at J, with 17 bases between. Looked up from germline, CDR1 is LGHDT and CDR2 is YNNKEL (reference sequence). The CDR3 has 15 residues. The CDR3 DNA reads TGTGCCAGCAGCCCCGCCGACCTTGAGGAGTCACCCCTCCACTTT. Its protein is CASSPADLEESPLHF.

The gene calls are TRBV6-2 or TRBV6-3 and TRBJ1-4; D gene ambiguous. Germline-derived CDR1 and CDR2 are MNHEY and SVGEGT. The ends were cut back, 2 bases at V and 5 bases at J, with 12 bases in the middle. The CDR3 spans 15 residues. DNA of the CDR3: TGTGCCAGCAGTTACGAAACGGCCTCAAATGAAAAACTGTTTTTT. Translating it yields CASSYETASNEKLFF.

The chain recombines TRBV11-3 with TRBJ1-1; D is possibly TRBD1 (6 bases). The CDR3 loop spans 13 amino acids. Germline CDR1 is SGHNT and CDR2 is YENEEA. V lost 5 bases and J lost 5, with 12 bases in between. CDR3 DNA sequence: TGTGCCAGCAGCCGGACAGCAGGGACTGAAGCTTTCTTT. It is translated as CASSRTAGTEAFF.

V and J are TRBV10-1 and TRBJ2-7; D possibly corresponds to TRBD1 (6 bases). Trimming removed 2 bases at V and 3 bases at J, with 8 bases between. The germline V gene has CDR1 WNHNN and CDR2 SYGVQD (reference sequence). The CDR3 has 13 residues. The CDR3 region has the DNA TGCGCCAGCAGTGAGGGACAGCTCTACGAGCAGTACTTC. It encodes CASSEGQLYEQYF.

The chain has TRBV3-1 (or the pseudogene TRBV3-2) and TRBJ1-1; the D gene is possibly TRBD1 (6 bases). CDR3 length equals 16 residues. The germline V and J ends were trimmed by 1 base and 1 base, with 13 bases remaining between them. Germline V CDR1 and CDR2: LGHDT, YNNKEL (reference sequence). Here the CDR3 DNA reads TGTGCCAGCAGCCAAGCGGCAGGGGTTACGAACACTGAAGCTTTCTTT. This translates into CASSQAAGVTNTEAFF.

CDR3: CASSERLGMNTEAFF. CDR3 bases: TGTGCCAGCAGTGAACGCCTTGGGATGAACACTGAAGCTTTCTTT. The chain uses TRBV6-1 and TRBJ1-1; D is unclear. Germline lookup yields CDR1 MNHNS and CDR2 SASEGT. The V end lost 2 bases, the J end lost 0 bases, and 10 bases lay between the germline ends. CDR3 length: 15 residues.

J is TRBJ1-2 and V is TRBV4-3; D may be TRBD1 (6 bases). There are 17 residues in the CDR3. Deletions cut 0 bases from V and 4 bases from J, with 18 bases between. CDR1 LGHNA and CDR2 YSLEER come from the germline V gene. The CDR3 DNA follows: TGCGCCAGCAGCCAAGAGATAAGGCAGCAGGGGCTCTATGGCTACACCTTC. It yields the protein CASSQEIRQQGLYGYTF.